The source of this T cell receptor beta chain is a study of blood T cell repertoires in COVID-19. Study overall: Sample material is recorded as cDNA or gDNA derived from T cells, B-cell-depleted T cells, or PBMCs.

CDR1 is LGHDT, CDR2 YNNKEL, per germline (reference sequence). This CDR3 spans 12 amino acids. The V end was cut by 4 bases, the J end by 6 bases, with 7 bases between. Assay: immunoSEQ multiplex PCR; the TCRdb copy retains only in-frame clones and omits some. The sample yields 130,000 to 150,000 clones, approximately 80% seen once. This sequence joins TRBV3-1 (or the pseudogene TRBV3-2) and TRBJ2-1; no definite D call. Sequences were obtained from peripheral blood. This TCR derives from a human donor in a cohort sampled during active COVID-19. The CDR3 loop reads CASSLDFNEQFF. The CDR3 DNA reads as TGTGCCAGCAGCCTCGACTTCAATGAGCAGTTCTTC.